This T cell receptor beta chain was documented in a study of cytotoxic CD8 clonotypes in ibrutinib-treated CLL. Findings and limits, study-wide: Sustained-remission and progressing patients had different sampling times. Clonality went up at ibrutinib response and then declined back toward baseline at progression.

TCRdb keeps only in-frame clones here, not all; method: immunoSEQ multiplex PCR. The sample includes some 130,000 clones, 85% to 95% of them seen just once. The V and J ends lost 1 base and 0 bases respectively, with 10 bases between them. CDR3 length: 16 amino acids. The germline gives CDR1 SGHVS, CDR2 FNYEAQ. The count of this clone is one. The antigen is undetermined. This material consisted of PBMCs, taken after 12 months of ibrutinib treatment. This sequence joins TRBV7-6 and TRBJ1-3; D gene unclear. This TCR was sampled from a human donor with chronic lymphocytic leukemia. Written as DNA, the CDR3 is TGTGCCAGCAGCTTAGTTTCGGCGAACTCTGGAAACACCATATATTTT. Its translation: CASSLVSANSGNTIYF.